The sequence of this TCR beta chain was determined in a study of cytomegalovirus exposure and HLA in healthy donors. Study information: Approximately 190 million T cells yielded fewer than 120 million unique TCR beta sequences in earlier analysis.

CDR1 is SGHRS, CDR2 YFSETQ, per germline. V was pared by 7 bases and J by 1 base, with 3 bases of the junction left unmatched. The CDR3 contains 14 residues. Donors likely had unrecorded immune exposures despite being nominally healthy when sampled. A multiplex PCR was run with 60 Vbeta primers and 13 Jbeta primers. Assay: immunoSEQ multiplex PCR; the TCRdb copy retains only in-frame clones and omits some. The sample contains some 190,000 clones, around 79% of which appear only once. The sequencing input was PBMCs. The rearrangement joins TRBV5-1 to TRBJ2-2, with TRBD2 matching over 8 bases. The receptor was isolated from a woman in her fifties or sixties in good health and CMV-seronegative. The CDR3 loop reads CASAAGGNTGELFF. CDR3 nucleotide sequence: TGCGCCAGCGCGGCGGGGGGGAACACCGGGGAGCTGTTTTTT.